Only a few counts were recorded for the clone carrying this T cell receptor (beta chain). The antigen remains undetermined. Every isolated RNA sample was fully reverse transcribed, so sequencing captured expressed TCRB transcripts. This table comes from immunoSEQ multiplex PCR, and its TCRdb copy is limited to in-frame clones, with some not included. The table shows 680,000 or so clones, with roughly 13% occurring only once. This entry is derived from a study of beta chain features in type 1 diabetes. The study's findings and limits: The question of HLA type influencing TCRB rearrangement was one that remained unresolved here. A pattern of fewer insertions and more deletions at VDJ junctions was seen in type 1 diabetes patients. Equally in patients and controls, PCR might preferentially amplify shorter templates. Type 1 diabetes patients showed a moderate but significant shortening of TCRB CDR3s in all four CD4+ subsets.

By way of CD45RO/CCR7/CD25/CD127/CD95/CD27, the CD4+ regulatory, stem cell-like memory, central memory and naive cells were sorted. Between the trimmed V and J ends, which lost 4 bases and 1 base, there was a span of 7 bases. Per the germline V gene, CDR1 is MNHEY and CDR2 is SMNVEV (reference sequence). The CDR3 is made up of 13 amino acids. The receptor was derived from a young man with type 1 diabetes. The rearrangement joins TRBV27 to TRBJ2-5; D not certain. Sequenced: naive CD4+ T cells from blood. The CDR3 DNA is TGTGCCAGCAGTTGGACGTTCCAAGAGACCCAGTACTTC. It yields the protein CASSWTFQETQYF.